This TCR beta chain was identified during a study of early T cells in non-severe SARS-CoV-2 infection. As for the study in general: The chains were unpaired, and the sequenced material was bulk RNA from unsorted whole blood. Points from the study as a whole: Sequences matched to VDJdb favored anti-spike CD8 responses, while private and CD4 specificities were missed.

From the 5' RACE reads, TCRdb called clonotypes with MiXCR, one entry per CDR3 protein. Of fewer than 40,000 distinct CDR3 sequences listed, approximately 5.2% are singletons. Of note for this clonotype: Its antigen is unidentified.

Losses at the gene ends were 0 bases for V and 1 base for J; bases not matched to a gene: 10. The CDR3 consists of 20 residues. The germline V gene has CDR1 LGHNA and CDR2 YSLEER. This rearrangement joins TRBV4-3 to TRBJ2-4, with 12 nucleotides matching TRBD2. This clonotype was obtained from an adult who was a healthcare worker with PCR-confirmed SARS-CoV-2 infection or an uninfected control (not recorded which). Sequencing input: whole blood. The CDR3 DNA reads as TGCGCCAGCAGCCAAGATATACAACTAGCGGGAGGCCTGGCCAAAAACATTCAGTACTTC. Protein sequence: CASSQDIQLAGGLAKNIQYF.